This T cell receptor beta chain was sequenced for a study of long-term antiretroviral therapy in people with HIV. Looking at the study overall: The 2015 immediate-ART recommendation was preceded by the earliest samples by about a decade. Findings and limits, study-wide: The study collected no data on ART adherence, viral resistance or therapy changes.

Trimming took 1 base from V and 6 from J, leaving 4 bases between them. This CDR3 is built from 12 residues. Germline V lookup: CDR1 SGHAT, CDR2 FQNNGV. Concerning this clone: Antigen specificity is unknown.

A v3.0 immunoSEQ assay was performed at survey level. Method: immunoSEQ multiplex PCR; TCRdb's copy keeps in-frame clones and lacks some. Of 24,000 or so clones in the sample, around 83% were seen once. The TCR comes from a man aged 18 to 30 with HIV. This sequence joins TRBV11-2 and TRBJ2-1; D uncertain. Sequenced here: unsorted PBMCs, sampled 3 years after starting antiretroviral therapy. The CDR3: CASSLGTNEQFF. DNA for the CDR3: TGTGCCAGCAGCTTAGGGACCAATGAGCAGTTCTTC.